The rows below give T cell receptor beta chains drawn from one sample of a study of blood T cell repertoires in COVID-19. This table comes from immunoSEQ multiplex PCR, and its TCRdb copy is limited to in-frame clones, with some not included. The table shows approximately 190,000 clones, with about 88% occurring only once. Input material: PBMCs or T cells enriched from blood (not recorded which). The receptor set was obtained from a woman between 40 and 50 years old in a cohort exposed to, infected with or recovered from COVID-19 (not recorded which). The CDR3 runs from the conserved cysteine through the conserved F or W. Fields, in order: V gene, D gene, CDR3 protein. The D gene is left open where the match is weak.

v_gene: TRBV9
d_gene: NA
CDR3aa: CASSVEIPAAGTNTGELFF

v_gene: TRBV12-3/TRBV12-4
d_gene: TRBD1
CDR3aa: CASRPDTGGEAFF

v_gene: TRBV29-1
d_gene: NA
CDR3aa: CSAETLNTEAFF

v_gene: TRBV6-5
d_gene: NA
CDR3aa: CASLERTQYF

v_gene: TRBV5-6
d_gene: NA
CDR3aa: CASSSTRERVVGDTQYF

v_gene: TRBV29-1
d_gene: NA
CDR3aa: CSANPRGTEAFF

v_gene: TRBV11-2
d_gene: TRBD2
CDR3aa: CASSWSNFGRNNEQFF

v_gene: TRBV5-5
d_gene: TRBD1
CDR3aa: CASSFEGTDNTEAFF

v_gene: TRBV6-5
d_gene: NA
CDR3aa: CASTGGSEAFF

v_gene: TRBV6-5
d_gene: NA
CDR3aa: CASSPRQSDTEAFF

v_gene: TRBV4-2
d_gene: TRBD2
CDR3aa: CASSPFIAGGPQDTQYF

v_gene: TRBV2
d_gene: NA
CDR3aa: CASSEGYRDYEQYF

v_gene: TRBV4-2
d_gene: NA
CDR3aa: CASSRRGRTAPYEQYF

v_gene: TRBV7-9
d_gene: NA
CDR3aa: CASSSVRDRSYEQYF

v_gene: TRBV3-1/TRBV3-2
d_gene: NA
CDR3aa: CASSPFGTLNYGYTF

v_gene: TRBV9
d_gene: NA
CDR3aa: CASSVDSLGGYGYTF

v_gene: TRBV28
d_gene: NA
CDR3aa: CASSSRRRRNSPLHF

v_gene: TRBV4-3
d_gene: NA
CDR3aa: CASSPSPQGANEKLFF

v_gene: TRBV5-4
d_gene: NA
CDR3aa: CASSSTENTEAFF

v_gene: TRBV6-2/TRBV6-3
d_gene: NA
CDR3aa: CASSSTGKTGELFF

v_gene: TRBV12-3/TRBV12-4
d_gene: NA
CDR3aa: CASTLDSETEAFF

v_gene: TRBV6-2/TRBV6-3
d_gene: NA
CDR3aa: CASSSYTGELFF

v_gene: TRBV11-2
d_gene: NA
CDR3aa: CASSEGYDTRNQPQHF

v_gene: TRBV7-9
d_gene: TRBD1
CDR3aa: CASSLMSLGTGDEAFF

v_gene: TRBV7-9
d_gene: NA
CDR3aa: CASSLASGRGTEAFF

v_gene: TRBV4-1
d_gene: NA
CDR3aa: CASSLEMRVNYGYTF

v_gene: TRBV5-6
d_gene: NA
CDR3aa: CASSPQGGKGNQPQHF

v_gene: TRBV24-1
d_gene: NA
CDR3aa: CATSSREVANTGELFF

v_gene: TRBV5-1
d_gene: TRBD2
CDR3aa: CASSSGLGEQETQYF

v_gene: TRBV4-2
d_gene: TRBD2
CDR3aa: CASSLSPAGSSYNEQFF

v_gene: TRBV14
d_gene: NA
CDR3aa: CASSLWGGGSYEQYF

v_gene: TRBV13
d_gene: NA
CDR3aa: CASTSRDTGYEQFF

v_gene: TRBV27
d_gene: TRBD1
CDR3aa: CASSATGRVPNYGYTF

v_gene: TRBV7-9
d_gene: NA
CDR3aa: CASSLVFFVLGRPLEKLFF

v_gene: TRBV10-2
d_gene: TRBD2
CDR3aa: CASSESRGRWTQYF

v_gene: TRBV23-1
d_gene: NA
CDR3aa: CASSQSGLGKETQYF